This T cell receptor beta chain appears in the sequencing data of a study of blood T cell repertoires in COVID-19 (dated by TCRdb to 2020 to 2022). Describing the broader study: Samples covering the acute and convalescent phases of COVID-19 were provided by collaborators in the United States, Italy and Spain. The material from the prospective study consisted of cDNA or gDNA derived from T cells, B-cell-depleted T cells, or PBMCs. Subjects who had been exposed to COVID-19, were actively infected with it, or had recovered from it provided the deeply sampled blood TCRbeta repertoires that made up the dataset. A freely available public database, intended as a resource for researchers studying the immune response to SARS-CoV-2, is where the repertoires were released. Samples came from the ongoing ImmuneRACE study (first 160 participants) plus 1,254 subjects from 6 global collaborators. The sample metadata nearly always contained a de-identified subject ID, COVID-19 status, age in years and sex. Where available, HLA class I and class II types were obtained from metadata supplied by the sample provider rather than from assay-based typing. Points the paper makes about the study in general: The quantity of clinical and demographic metadata differed by source and by participant and was supplied without curation.

As regards this clone: What this receptor recognizes is not known. Base quality data are lacking; no much larger clone is found one base away.

Trimming leaves V shorter by 9 bases and J shorter by 8 bases, with the junction holding 12 bases beyond the gene matches. CDR1 SNHLY and CDR2 FYNNEI were looked up in the germline V gene. The CDR3 holds 14 amino acids from the cysteine to the phenylalanine. Here the CDR3 DNA is all that survives: 42 bases in frame from base 1. The collaborating institutions used their own protocols to collect whole blood in K2EDTA tubes. For TCRbeta analysis, collaborators shipped samples in one of three forms: frozen whole blood, isolated PBMCs, or DNA extracted from either of those sample types. TCRbeta CDR3 regions were amplified from genomic DNA by means of the immunoSEQ Assay, a bias-controlled multiplex PCR. In the source study's methods: Within the assay, amplification of reference gene primers was used to estimate how many nucleated cells each sample contained. To quantify the absolute abundance of each unique TCRbeta CDR3 rearrangement, sequence reads were collapsed and filtered. For each sample, productive Simpson clonality was calculated as the square root of Simpson's diversity index over productive rearrangements. Held by TCRdb, this immuneACCESS table contains in-frame sequences only and omits some clones. Under half of the omission traces to an unresolved V gene where checked; the cause of the rest is unknown. V, J and clone size were drawn from that table, and D and trimming were deduced from the DNA. The sample table shows 90,000 to 120,000 clones, and over 60% are seen once. The ten largest clones capture roughly 4% of the sample.

Sequences were obtained from peripheral blood. The chain is encoded by TRBV2 joined to TRBJ1-4, with TRBD1 identical over 7 junction bases. The clonotype originates from a man aged 70-80 years with acute or convalescent COVID-19. The DNA sequence follows: TGTGCCAGTATACTACAGGGGATTAGCGAAAAACTGTTTTTT. Translation gives CASILQGISEKLFF.